This T cell receptor (beta chain) appears in the sequencing data of a study of long-term antiretroviral therapy in people with HIV. With survey level as its setting, the immunoSEQ assay was v3.0. The method was immunoSEQ multiplex PCR; TCRdb's version includes in-frame clones alone and lacks a portion of them. Here the sample spans tens of thousands of clones, 80% being singletons. Per germline, CDR1 SGHRS and CDR2 YFSETQ. This CDR3 has 17 residues. V lost 0 bases, J lost 9 bases, and 22 bases lay in between. Treatment locations for all participants with HIV were in the United States. Sequences were derived from unsorted PBMCs, sampled 0.3 years after starting antiretroviral therapy. This chain connects TRBV5-1 to TRBJ2-1; D may be TRBD1 (7 bases). The TCR was taken from a man in his forties or fifties with HIV. CDR3 DNA: TGCGCCAGCAGCTTGGCCGGAGGGGGCGCTAGTGTAGGTGAGCAGTTCTTC. This translates into CASSLAGGGASVGEQFF. Based on the CDR3 plus reference TRBV5-1 and TRBJ2-1, the full variable domain is KAGVTQTPRYLIKTRGQQVTLSCSPISGHRSVSWYQQTPGQGLQFLFEYFSETQRNKGNFPGRFSGRQFSNSRSEMNVSTLELGDSALYLCASSLAGGGASVGEQFFGPGTRLTVL.